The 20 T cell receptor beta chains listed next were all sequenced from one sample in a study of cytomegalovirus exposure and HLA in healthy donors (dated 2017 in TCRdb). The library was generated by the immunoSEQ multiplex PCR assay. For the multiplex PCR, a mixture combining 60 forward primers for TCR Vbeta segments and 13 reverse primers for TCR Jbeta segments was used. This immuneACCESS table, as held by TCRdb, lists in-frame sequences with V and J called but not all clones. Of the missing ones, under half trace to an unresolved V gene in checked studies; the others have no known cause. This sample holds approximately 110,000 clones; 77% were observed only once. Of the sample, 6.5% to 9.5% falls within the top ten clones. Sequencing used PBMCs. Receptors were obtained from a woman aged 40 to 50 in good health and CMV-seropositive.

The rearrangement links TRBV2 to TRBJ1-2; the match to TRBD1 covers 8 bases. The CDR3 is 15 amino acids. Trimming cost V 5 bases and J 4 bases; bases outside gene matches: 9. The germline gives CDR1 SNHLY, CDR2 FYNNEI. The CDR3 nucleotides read TGTGCCAGCAGTCACATCAGGGGGCGCGGCTATGGCTACACCTTC. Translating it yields CASSHIRGRGYGYTF. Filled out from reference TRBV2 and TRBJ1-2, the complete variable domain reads EPEVTQTPSHQVTQMGQEVILRCVPISNHLYFYWYRQILGQKVEFLVSFYNNEISEKSEIFDDQFSVERPDGSNFTLKIRSTKLEDSAMYFCASSHIRGRGYGYTFGSGTRLTVV.

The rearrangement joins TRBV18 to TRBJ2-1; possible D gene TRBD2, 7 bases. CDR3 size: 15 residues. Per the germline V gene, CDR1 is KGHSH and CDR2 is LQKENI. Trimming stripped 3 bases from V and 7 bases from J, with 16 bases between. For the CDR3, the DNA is TGTGCCAGCTCACCGTATGGGGGGGGCCAAAATGAGCAGTTCTTC. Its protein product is CASSPYGGGQNEQFF.

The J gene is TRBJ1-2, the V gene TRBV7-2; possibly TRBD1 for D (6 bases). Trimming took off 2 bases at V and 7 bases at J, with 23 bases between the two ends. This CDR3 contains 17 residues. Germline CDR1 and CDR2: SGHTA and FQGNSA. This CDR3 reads CASSLPIPGTPFRGYTF. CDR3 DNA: TGTGCCAGCAGCTTACCCATTCCCGGGACACCCTTTCGTGGCTACACCTTC.

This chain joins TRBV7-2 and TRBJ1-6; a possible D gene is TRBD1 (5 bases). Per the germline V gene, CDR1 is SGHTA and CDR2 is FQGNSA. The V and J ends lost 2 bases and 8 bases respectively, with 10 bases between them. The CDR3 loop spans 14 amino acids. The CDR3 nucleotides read TGTGCCAGCAGCTTATCACAGGTGTATTCACCCCTCCACTTT. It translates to CASSLSQVYSPLHF. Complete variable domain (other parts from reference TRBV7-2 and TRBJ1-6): GAGVSQSPSNKVTEKGKDVELRCDPISGHTALYWYRQSLGQGLEFLIYFQGNSAPDKSGLPSDRFSAERTGGSVSTLTIQRTQQEDSAVYLCASSLSQVYSPLHFGNGTRLTVT.

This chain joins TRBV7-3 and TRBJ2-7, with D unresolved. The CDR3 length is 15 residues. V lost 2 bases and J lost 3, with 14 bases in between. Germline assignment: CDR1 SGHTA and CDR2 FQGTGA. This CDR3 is CASSLDPSVSYEQYF. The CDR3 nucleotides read TGTGCCAGCAGCTTAGATCCCTCGGTTAGCTACGAGCAGTACTTC.

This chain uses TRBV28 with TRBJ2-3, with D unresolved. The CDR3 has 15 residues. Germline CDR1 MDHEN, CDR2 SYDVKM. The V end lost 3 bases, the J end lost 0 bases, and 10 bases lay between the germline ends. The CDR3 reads CASSLSRSSTDTQYF. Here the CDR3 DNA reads TGTGCCAGCAGTTTGAGTCGCTCTAGCACAGATACGCAGTATTTT. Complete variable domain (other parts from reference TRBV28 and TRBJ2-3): DVKVTQSSRYLVKRTGEKVFLECVQDMDHENMFWYRQDPGLGLRLIYFSYDVKMKEKGDIPEGYSVSREKKERFSLILESASTNQTSMYLCASSLSRSSTDTQYFGPGTRLTVL.

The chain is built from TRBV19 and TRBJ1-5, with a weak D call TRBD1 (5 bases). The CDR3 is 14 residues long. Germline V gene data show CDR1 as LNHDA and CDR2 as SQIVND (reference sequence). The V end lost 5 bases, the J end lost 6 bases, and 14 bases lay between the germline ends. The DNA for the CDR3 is TGTGCCAGTAGTCCCCGGGGGGAGGGTCAGCCCCAGCATTTT. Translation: CASSPRGEGQPQHF.

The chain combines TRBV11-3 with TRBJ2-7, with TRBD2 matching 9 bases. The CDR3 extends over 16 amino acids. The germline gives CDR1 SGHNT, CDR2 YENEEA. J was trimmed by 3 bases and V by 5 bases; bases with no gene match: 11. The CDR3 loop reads CASSPPRREGLYEQYF. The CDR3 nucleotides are TGTGCCAGCAGCCCCCCCCGGCGGGAGGGCCTCTACGAGCAGTACTTC.

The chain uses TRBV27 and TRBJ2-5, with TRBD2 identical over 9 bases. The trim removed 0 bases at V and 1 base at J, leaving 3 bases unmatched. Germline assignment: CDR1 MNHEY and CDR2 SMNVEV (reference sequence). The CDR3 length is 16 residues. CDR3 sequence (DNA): TGTGCCAGCAGTTTATCGGAGCGGGGGGTCCAAGAGACCCAGTACTTC. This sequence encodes CASSLSERGVQETQYF.

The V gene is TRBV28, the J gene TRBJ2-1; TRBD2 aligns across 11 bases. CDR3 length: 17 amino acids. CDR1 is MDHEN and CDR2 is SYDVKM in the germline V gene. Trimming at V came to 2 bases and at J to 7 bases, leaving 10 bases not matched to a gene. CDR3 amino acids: CASSLLSGRAVANEQFF. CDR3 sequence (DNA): TGTGCCAGCAGTTTACTTAGCGGGAGGGCGGTTGCAAATGAGCAGTTCTTC.

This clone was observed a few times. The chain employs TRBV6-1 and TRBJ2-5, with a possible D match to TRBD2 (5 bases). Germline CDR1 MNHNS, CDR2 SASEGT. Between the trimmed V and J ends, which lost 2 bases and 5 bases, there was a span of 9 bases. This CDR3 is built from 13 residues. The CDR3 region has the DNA TGTGCCAGCAGTGAAACGCGGAGGGAGACCCAGTACTTC. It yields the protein CASSETRRETQYF.

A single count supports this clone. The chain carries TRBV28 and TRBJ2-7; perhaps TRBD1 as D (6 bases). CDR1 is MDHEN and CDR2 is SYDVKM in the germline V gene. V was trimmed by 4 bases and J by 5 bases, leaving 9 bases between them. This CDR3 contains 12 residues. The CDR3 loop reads CASSSTGDEQYF. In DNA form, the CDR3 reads TGTGCCAGCAGTTCGACAGGTGACGAGCAGTACTTC. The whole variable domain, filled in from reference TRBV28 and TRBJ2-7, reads DVKVTQSSRYLVKRTGEKVFLECVQDMDHENMFWYRQDPGLGLRLIYFSYDVKMKEKGDIPEGYSVSREKKERFSLILESASTNQTSMYLCASSSTGDEQYFGPGTRLTVT.

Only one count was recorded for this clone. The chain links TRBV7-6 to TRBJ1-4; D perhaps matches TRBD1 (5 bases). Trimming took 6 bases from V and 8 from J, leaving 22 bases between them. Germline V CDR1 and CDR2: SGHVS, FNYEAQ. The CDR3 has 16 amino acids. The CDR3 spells CASRDPWGERREKLFF. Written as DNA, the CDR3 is TGTGCCAGCAGAGACCCTTGGGGGGAGAGAAGAGAAAAACTGTTTTTT.

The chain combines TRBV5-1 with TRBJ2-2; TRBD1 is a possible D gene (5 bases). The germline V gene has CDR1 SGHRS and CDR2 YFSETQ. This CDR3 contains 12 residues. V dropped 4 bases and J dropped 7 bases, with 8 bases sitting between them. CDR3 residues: CASSPQGGELFF. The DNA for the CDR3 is TGCGCCAGCAGCCCCCAGGGCGGGGAGCTGTTTTTT.

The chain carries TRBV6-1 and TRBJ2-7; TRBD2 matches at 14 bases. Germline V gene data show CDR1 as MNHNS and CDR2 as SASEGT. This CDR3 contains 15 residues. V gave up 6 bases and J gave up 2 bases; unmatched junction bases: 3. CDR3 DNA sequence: TGTGCCAGCAGCCGACTAGCGGGGGGGCCCTACGAGCAGTACTTC. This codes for CASSRLAGGPYEQYF.

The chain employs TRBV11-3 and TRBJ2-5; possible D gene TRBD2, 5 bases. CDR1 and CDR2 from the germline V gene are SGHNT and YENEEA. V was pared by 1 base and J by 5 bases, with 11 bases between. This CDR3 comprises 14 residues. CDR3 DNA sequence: TGTGCCAGCAGCTTAGGAGGGCCCATCGAGACCCAGTACTTC. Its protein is CASSLGGPIETQYF. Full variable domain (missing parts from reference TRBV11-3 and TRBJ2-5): EAGVVQSPRYKIIEKKQPVAFWCNPISGHNTLYWYLQNLGQGPELLIRYENEEAVDDSQLPKDRFSAERLKGVDSTLKIQPAELGDSAVYLCASSLGGPIETQYFGPGTRLLVL.

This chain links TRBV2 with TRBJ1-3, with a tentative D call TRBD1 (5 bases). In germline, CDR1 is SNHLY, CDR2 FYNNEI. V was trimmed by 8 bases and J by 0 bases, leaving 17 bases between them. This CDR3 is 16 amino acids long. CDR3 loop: CASGGRVKRSGNTIYF. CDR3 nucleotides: TGTGCCAGCGGGGGGAGGGTTAAGCGCTCTGGAAACACCATATATTTT.

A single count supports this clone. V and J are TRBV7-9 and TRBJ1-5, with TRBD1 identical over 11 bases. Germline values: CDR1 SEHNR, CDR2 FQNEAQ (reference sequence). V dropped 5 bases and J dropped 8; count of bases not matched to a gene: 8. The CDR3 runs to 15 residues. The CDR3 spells CASSPGQGADEPQHF. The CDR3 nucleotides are TGTGCCAGCAGCCCCGGACAGGGGGCAGACGAGCCCCAGCATTTT.

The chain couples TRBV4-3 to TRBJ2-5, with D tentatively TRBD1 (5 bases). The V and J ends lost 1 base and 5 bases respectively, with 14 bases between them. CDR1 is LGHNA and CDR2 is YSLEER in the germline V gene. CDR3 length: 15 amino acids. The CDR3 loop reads CASSQASDTGETQYF. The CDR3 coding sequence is TGCGCCAGCAGCCAAGCCTCGGACACCGGGGAGACCCAGTACTTC.

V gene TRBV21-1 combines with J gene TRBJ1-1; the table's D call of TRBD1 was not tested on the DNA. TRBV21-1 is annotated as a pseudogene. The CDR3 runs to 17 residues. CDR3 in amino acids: CASSKGGIRGQETEAFF. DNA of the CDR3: TGTGCCAGCAGCAAAGGGGGGATCAGGGGGCAGGAGACTGAAGCTTTCTTT.